This is a list of T cell receptor beta chains from one sample in a study of cytomegalovirus exposure and HLA in healthy donors. The repertoire was sequenced with immunoSEQ multiplex PCR; TCRdb's copy has only in-frame clones and lacks some. The sample carries roughly 69,000 clones, under 80% recorded once. The specimen sequenced was PBMCs. These receptors were taken from a male donor in good health and CMV-seropositive. Both conserved end residues are part of each CDR3.

j_call v_call cdr3_aa
TRBJ2-4 TRBV15 CATSRDMKNIQYF
- TRBV10-3 CAISPGHTSYEQYF
TRBJ2-7 TRBV6-5 CASSYRGSSNEQYF
TRBJ2-1 TRBV5-1 CASSLGGLAGNEQFF
TRBJ2-2 TRBV10-1 CASSAGTSGSGELFF
TRBJ2-2 TRBV2 CASRAGTHKIGELFF
TRBJ2-1 TRBV9 CASSVVQGTLYNEQFF
TRBJ1-1 TRBV4-1 CASSQGSLNTEAFF
TRBJ2-1 TRBV9 CASSGTSGGANEQFF
TRBJ2-5 TRBV19 CASSIDRGGDTPETQYF
TRBJ1-2 TRBV7-2 CASSFPPGGYTF
TRBJ2-1 TRBV4-1 CASSLTGNEQFF
TRBJ2-3 TRBV7-9 CASSQSTDTQYF
TRBJ2-1 TRBV10-3 CAISEVGGTSGRTPRNEQFF
TRBJ2-3 TRBV5-1 CASSLAGGPDTQYF
TRBJ2-7 TRBV4-1 CASSQPGERSDEQYF
TRBJ1-5 TRBV27 CASGPNQPQHF
TRBJ2-2 TRBV6-4 CASSAWDTNTGELFF
TRBJ1-2 TRBV19 CASRVTTNYGYTF
TRBJ2-7 TRBV15 CATSRVRGQGTYEQYF
TRBJ2-1 TRBV4-3 CASSQEGGRSYNEQFF
TRBJ1-1 TRBV6-1 CASSALVGEGEAFF